This is a list of T cell receptor beta chains from one sample in a study of blood T cells in healthy people across ages. MiXCR, run by TCRdb on the 5' RACE reads, gives a single entry per CDR3 protein. The table has 1,300,000 or so distinct CDR3 sequences, approximately 59% seen once. Sequenced material: blood. These receptors came from a man aged 18 to 35 in good health. Each CDR3 is given with its conserved first and last residue. The D gene is left open where the match is weak. Rows give clone size only sometimes, using once, few, many, or a class for an expanded clone.

J: TRBJ2-5
D: -
size: -
V: TRBV6-2/TRBV6-3
CDR3: CASSYDRPYF
DNA: TGTGCCAGCAGTTACGATAGGCCGTACTTC

J: TRBJ2-1
D: -
size: few
V: TRBV29-1
CDR3: CSVPGLRSYNEQFF
DNA: TGCAGCGTGCCGGGACTTAGGTCCTACAATGAGCAGTTCTTC

J: TRBJ1-6
D: -
size: -
V: TRBV5-1
CDR3: CASSFAPEDNSPLHF
DNA: TGCGCCAGCAGCTTCGCTCCAGAGGATAATTCACCCCTCCACTTT

J: TRBJ1-2
D: -
size: once
V: TRBV7-2
CDR3: CASSLELGGYTF
DNA: TGTGCCAGCAGCTTAGAGTTAGGGGGCTACACCTTC

J: TRBJ2-1
D: -
size: -
V: TRBV10-3
CDR3: CATQLGGQGINEQFF
DNA: TGTGCCACCCAACTAGGTGGGCAGGGGATTAATGAGCAGTTCTTC

J: TRBJ1-5
D: -
size: -
V: TRBV28
CDR3: CASSLRGVMSQPQHF
DNA: TGTGCCAGCAGTTTACGGGGGGTGATGAGTCAGCCCCAGCATTTT

J: TRBJ2-4
D: TRBD2
size: few
V: TRBV27
CDR3: CASRPAGGPENIQYF
DNA: TGTGCCAGCAGGCCAGCGGGAGGGCCCGAGAACATTCAGTACTTC

J: TRBJ1-1
D: -
size: -
V: TRBV5-1
CDR3: CASSLVADMNTEAFF
DNA: TGCGCCAGCAGCTTGGTCGCAGATATGAACACTGAAGCTTTCTTT

J: TRBJ2-7
D: -
size: -
V: TRBV5-1
CDR3: CASSLEDRSSYEQYF
DNA: TGCGCCAGCAGCTTGGAGGACCGATCCAGCTACGAGCAGTACTTC

J: TRBJ2-3
D: -
size: -
V: TRBV27
CDR3: CASGDSTDTQYF
DNA: TGTGCCAGCGGGGATAGCACAGATACGCAGTATTTT

J: TRBJ1-2
D: -
size: few
V: TRBV9
CDR3: CASSVEGLGYGYTF
DNA: TGTGCCAGCAGCGTTGAGGGATTGGGCTATGGCTACACCTTC

J: TRBJ2-4
D: TRBD2
size: -
V: TRBV4-1
CDR3: CASSLFLEVGGIQYF
DNA: TGCGCCAGCAGCCTCTTTCTCGAGGTGGGGGGGATTCAGTACTTC

J: TRBJ2-5
D: -
size: -
V: TRBV11-2
CDR3: CASSSPDVVETQYF
DNA: TGTGCCAGCAGCTCCCCGGACGTGGTGGAGACCCAGTACTTC

J: TRBJ2-1
D: TRBD2
size: few
V: TRBV20-1
CDR3: CSARLAGPEQFF
DNA: TGCAGTGCTAGACTAGCGGGGCCTGAGCAGTTCTTC

J: TRBJ2-1
D: -
size: -
V: TRBV6-6
CDR3: CASSPLAREQFF
DNA: TGTGCCAGCAGCCCACTAGCTCGTGAGCAGTTCTTC

J: TRBJ2-7
D: -
size: -
V: TRBV4-1
CDR3: CASSQESLENEQYF
DNA: TGCGCCAGCAGCCAAGAATCATTGGAAAACGAGCAGTACTTC

J: TRBJ2-3
D: -
size: many
V: TRBV6-2/TRBV6-3
CDR3: CASSVSRTSDTQYF
DNA: TGTGCCAGCAGTGTTAGTCGGACATCAGATACGCAGTATTTT

J: TRBJ2-1
D: -
size: few
V: TRBV20-1
CDR3: CSARDYGTLPNEQFF
DNA: TGCAGTGCCCGTGACTACGGGACTCTCCCTAATGAGCAGTTCTTC

J: TRBJ2-3
D: -
size: -
V: TRBV7-9
CDR3: CASSFPDGTDTQYF
DNA: TGTGCCAGCAGCTTCCCTGATGGCACAGATACGCAGTATTTT

J: TRBJ2-1
D: TRBD1
size: -
V: TRBV29-1
CDR3: CSVLQGNEQFF
DNA: TGCAGCGTCCTACAGGGGAATGAGCAGTTCTTC

J: TRBJ2-2
D: -
size: -
V: TRBV7-8
CDR3: CASSSRPRTGELFF
DNA: TGTGCCAGCAGCTCCAGACCGCGCACCGGGGAGCTGTTTTTT

J: TRBJ1-4
D: TRBD1
size: -
V: TRBV20-1
CDR3: CSAEQGASEKLFF
DNA: TGCAGTGCAGAACAGGGGGCGAGTGAAAAACTGTTTTTT

J: TRBJ1-1
D: TRBD1
size: -
V: TRBV5-1
CDR3: CASSPGQGMGAFF
DNA: TGCGCCAGCAGCCCTGGACAGGGGATGGGCGCTTTCTTT

J: TRBJ2-5
D: -
size: -
V: TRBV7-2
CDR3: CASSPGVKGETQYF
DNA: TGTGCCAGCAGCCCCGGGGTCAAAGGGGAGACCCAGTACTTC

J: TRBJ2-7
D: -
size: -
V: TRBV20-1
CDR3: CSAGGDRTYEQYF
DNA: TGCAGTGCTGGAGGGGACAGAACCTACGAGCAGTACTTC

J: TRBJ2-3
D: -
size: few
V: TRBV28
CDR3: CASSGAGYFSTDTQYF
DNA: TGTGCCAGCAGTGGGGCAGGGTACTTTAGCACAGATACGCAGTATTTT

J: TRBJ1-2
D: -
size: few
V: TRBV2
CDR3: CASTLRDVNYGYTF
DNA: TGTGCCAGCACCCTCCGGGACGTTAACTATGGCTACACCTTC

J: TRBJ2-7
D: -
size: -
V: TRBV27
CDR3: CASSSHRVPYEQYF
DNA: TGTGCCAGCAGTTCCCACAGGGTCCCCTACGAGCAGTACTTC

J: TRBJ1-1
D: -
size: -
V: TRBV25-1
CDR3: CASSAPGGMNTEAFF
DNA: TGTGCCAGCAGCGCTCCGGGGGGGATGAACACTGAAGCTTTCTTT